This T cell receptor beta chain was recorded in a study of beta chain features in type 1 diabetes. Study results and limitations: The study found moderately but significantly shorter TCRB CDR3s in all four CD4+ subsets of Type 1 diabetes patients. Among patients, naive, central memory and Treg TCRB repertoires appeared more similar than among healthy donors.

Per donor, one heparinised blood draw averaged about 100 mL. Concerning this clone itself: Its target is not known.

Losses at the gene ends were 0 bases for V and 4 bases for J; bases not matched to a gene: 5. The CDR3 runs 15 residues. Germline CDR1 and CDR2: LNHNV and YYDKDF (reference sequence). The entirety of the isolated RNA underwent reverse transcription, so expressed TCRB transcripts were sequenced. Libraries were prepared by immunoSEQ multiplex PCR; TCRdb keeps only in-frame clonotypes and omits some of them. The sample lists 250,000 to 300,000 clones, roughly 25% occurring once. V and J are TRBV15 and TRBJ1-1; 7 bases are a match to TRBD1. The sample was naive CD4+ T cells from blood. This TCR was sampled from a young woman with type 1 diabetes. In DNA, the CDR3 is TGTGCCACCAGCAGAGAGGGACACAGGGGCACTGAAGCTTTCTTT. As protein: CATSREGHRGTEAFF.